This entry lists 11 T cell receptor beta chains sequenced from one sample in a study of T cells in Graves' hyperthyroidism and ophthalmopathy. Regions amplified from RNA transcripts were the TCR beta CDR3 regions. First-round RT-PCR targeting the TCR CDR3 was performed with the HTBI primer set. TCRdb redid the calling of the multiplex PCR reads with MiXCR, one entry per CDR3 protein. The table includes hundreds of thousands of distinct CDR3 sequences, under 20% detected once. The sequencing input was blood. The receptors shown here come from a woman between 25 and 40 years old with Graves' hyperthyroidism.

In DNA, the CDR3 is TGTGCCAGCAGCGTGACTAGCACAGATACGCAGTATTTT. This codes for CASSVTSTDTQYF. The rearrangement links TRBV9 to TRBJ2-3, with D unclear. Per the germline V gene, CDR1 is SGDLS and CDR2 is YYNGEE. V was shortened by 2 bases and J by 0 bases, with 4 bases between the two germline ends. The CDR3 has 13 amino acids.

This chain links TRBV7-9 with TRBJ2-5; unclear D gene. The CDR3 has 13 residues. The germline V gene encodes CDR1 SEHNR and CDR2 FQNEAQ (reference sequence). V was pared by 3 bases and J by 9 bases, with 14 bases between. The CDR3 DNA reads as TGTGCCAGCAGCTTCGATTCCTATGCGGCCCAGTACTTC. Translating gives CASSFDSYAAQYF.

This clonotype was picked up many times. The V and J genes are TRBV28 and TRBJ2-3; D is unclear. V was pared by 6 bases and J by 0 bases, with 4 bases between. Per the germline V gene, CDR1 is MDHEN and CDR2 is SYDVKM. CDR3 length: 12 amino acids. The CDR3 DNA follows: TGTGCCAGCAGAGAAAGCACAGATACGCAGTATTTT. Its protein is CASRESTDTQYF.

A few counts support this clonotype. The gene calls are TRBV28 and TRBJ2-7; D is perhaps TRBD1 (5 bases). The CDR3 is 15 residues long. Trimming took off 7 bases at V and 2 bases at J, with 18 bases between the two ends. The germline V gene encodes CDR1 MDHEN and CDR2 SYDVKM. CDR3 sequence reads: CASTSTLRVPYEQYF. The CDR3 DNA reads as TGTGCCAGCACTTCTACGCTCAGGGTACCCTACGAGCAGTACTTC.

This clonotype showed up just once. The chain links TRBV20-1 to TRBJ2-3; TRBD2 matches at 14 bases. In germline, CDR1 is DFQATT, CDR2 SNEGSKA (reference sequence). Unmatched junction bases numbered 5, after V lost 5 bases and J lost 1 base. The CDR3 is made up of 16 amino acids. CDR3 sequence: CSAGRGLAGGTDTQYF. The CDR3, as DNA: TGCAGTGCTGGGAGGGGACTAGCGGGAGGCACAGATACGCAGTATTTT.

This clonotype was detected ten times or more. The J gene is TRBJ2-7, the V gene TRBV4-3; the D gene could be TRBD1 or TRBD2 (5 bases each). V lost 3 bases, J lost 3 bases, and 15 bases lay in between. Germline V gene data show CDR1 as LGHNA and CDR2 as YSLEER. CDR3 length equals 15 residues. CDR3 amino acids: CASSHSTGRGYEQYF. CDR3 sequence (DNA): TGCGCCAGCAGCCATAGTACAGGTCGGGGCTACGAGCAGTACTTC.

This clonotype was seen ten or more times. The chain joins TRBV5-1 to TRBJ1-1; D might be TRBD1 (6 bases). This CDR3 region has 14 residues. Germline values: CDR1 SGHRS, CDR2 YFSETQ. Trimming took off 4 bases at V and 5 bases at J, with 15 bases between the two ends. The CDR3 DNA is TGCGCCAGCAGCGTACAGGGAGGCGGGACTGAAGCTTTCTTT. Translating it yields CASSVQGGGTEAFF.

The rearrangement joins TRBV4-3 to TRBJ2-6; D is ambiguous. CDR1 and CDR2 from the germline V gene are LGHNA and YSLEER. There are 17 residues in the CDR3. Trimming took off 0 bases at V and 4 bases at J, with 13 bases between the two ends. Here the CDR3 DNA reads TGCGCCAGCAGCCAAGAGCCGGGCTCCCTCGGGGCCAACGTCCTGACTTTC. As protein: CASSQEPGSLGANVLTF.

This clonotype was observed at least ten times. The CDR3 DNA follows: TGTGCCAGCAGTGAACGTCAGAGCTATAATTCACCCCTCCACTTT. Its translation is CASSERQSYNSPLHF. This chain joins TRBV2 and TRBJ1-6; D uncertain. The CDR3 is 15 residues long. With 2 bases removed from V and 3 bases from J, the gap between germline ends came to 8 bases. CDR1 is SNHLY and CDR2 is FYNNEI in the germline V gene.

This clonotype occurred many times. This chain links TRBV11-2 with TRBJ2-3; the match to TRBD2 covers 7 bases. V gave up 0 bases and J gave up 2 bases; unmatched junction bases: 8. CDR1 SGHAT and CDR2 FQNNGV come from the germline V gene. CDR3 length equals 17 residues. CDR3: CASSLDYGGGSTDTQYF. In nucleotides, the CDR3 is TGTGCCAGCAGCTTAGATTATGGGGGAGGGTCCACAGATACGCAGTATTTT.

Details on this clonotype: Since a much larger clone is just one base distant, this may be a read error. The V gene is TRBV29-1, the J gene TRBJ2-5, with D possibly matching TRBD2 (5 bases). CDR1 and CDR2 (germline): SQVTM, ANQGSEA. Between the trimmed V and J ends, which lost 5 bases and 5 bases, there was a span of 12 bases. The CDR3 is made up of 12 amino acids. The CDR3 loop is CSVRTRRETQYF. The CDR3 DNA reads as TGCAGCGTTCGGACCAGGAGGGAGACCCAGTACTTC.